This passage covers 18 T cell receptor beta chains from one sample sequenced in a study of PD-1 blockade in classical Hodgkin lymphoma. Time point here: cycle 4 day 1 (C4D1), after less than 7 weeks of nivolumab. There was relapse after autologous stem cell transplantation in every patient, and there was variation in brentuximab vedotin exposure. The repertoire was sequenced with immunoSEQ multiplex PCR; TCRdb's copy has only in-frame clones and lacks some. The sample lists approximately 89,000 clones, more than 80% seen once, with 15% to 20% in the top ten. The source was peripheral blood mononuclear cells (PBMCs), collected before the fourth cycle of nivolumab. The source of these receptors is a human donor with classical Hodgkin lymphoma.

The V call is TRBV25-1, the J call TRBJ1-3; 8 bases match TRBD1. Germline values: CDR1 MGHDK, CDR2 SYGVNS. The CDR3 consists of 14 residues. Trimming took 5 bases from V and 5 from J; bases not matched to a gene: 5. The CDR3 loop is CASSKQGDRNTIYF. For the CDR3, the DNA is TGTGCCAGCAGTAAACAGGGGGATAGAAACACCATATATTTT.

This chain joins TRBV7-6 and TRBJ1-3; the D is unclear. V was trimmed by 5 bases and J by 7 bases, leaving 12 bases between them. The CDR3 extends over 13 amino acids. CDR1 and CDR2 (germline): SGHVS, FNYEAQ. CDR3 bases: TGTGCCAGCAGCCCCGGACTCCCTAACACCATATATTTT. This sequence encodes CASSPGLPNTIYF.

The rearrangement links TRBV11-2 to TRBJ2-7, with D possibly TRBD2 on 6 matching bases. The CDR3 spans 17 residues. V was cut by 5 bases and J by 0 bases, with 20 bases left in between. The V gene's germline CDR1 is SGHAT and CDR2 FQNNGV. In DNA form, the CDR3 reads TGTGCCAGCAGCCTCTCTCGTGGGGCGGGATACTCCTACGAGCAGTACTTC. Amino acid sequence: CASSLSRGAGYSYEQYF.

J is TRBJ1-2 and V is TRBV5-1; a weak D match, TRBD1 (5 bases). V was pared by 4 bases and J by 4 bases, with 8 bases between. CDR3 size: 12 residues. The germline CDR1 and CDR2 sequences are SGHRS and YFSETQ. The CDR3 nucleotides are TGCGCCAGCAGCCCGGGGGTCTATGGCTACACCTTC. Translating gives CASSPGVYGYTF.

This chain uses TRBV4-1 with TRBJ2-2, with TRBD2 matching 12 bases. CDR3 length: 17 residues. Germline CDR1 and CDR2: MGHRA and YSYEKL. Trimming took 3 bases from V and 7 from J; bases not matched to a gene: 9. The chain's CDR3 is CASSQGMTSGRNGELFF. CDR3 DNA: TGCGCCAGCAGCCAGGGGATGACTAGCGGGAGAAACGGGGAGCTGTTTTTT.

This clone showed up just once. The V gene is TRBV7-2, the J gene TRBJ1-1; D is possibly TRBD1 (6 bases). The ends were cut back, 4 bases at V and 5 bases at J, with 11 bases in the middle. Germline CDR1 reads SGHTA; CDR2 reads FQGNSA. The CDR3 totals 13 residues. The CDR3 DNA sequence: TGTGCCAGCAGCTACGCAGGGGCAACTGAAGCTTTCTTT. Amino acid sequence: CASSYAGATEAFF.

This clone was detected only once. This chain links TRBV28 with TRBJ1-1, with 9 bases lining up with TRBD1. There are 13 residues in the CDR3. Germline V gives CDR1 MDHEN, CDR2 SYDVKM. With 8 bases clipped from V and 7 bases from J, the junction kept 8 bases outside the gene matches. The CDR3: CASWGQGLIEAFF. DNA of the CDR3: TGTGCCAGCTGGGGACAGGGACTTATTGAAGCTTTCTTT.

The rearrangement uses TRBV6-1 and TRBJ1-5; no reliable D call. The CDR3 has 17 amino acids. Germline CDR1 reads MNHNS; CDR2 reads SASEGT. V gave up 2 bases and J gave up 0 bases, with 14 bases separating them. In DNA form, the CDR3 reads TGTGCCAGCAGTGAACGGTTGGCAGACAATAGCAATCAGCCCCAGCATTTT. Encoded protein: CASSERLADNSNQPQHF.

The CDR3: CASSEWRDPNEQFF. The CDR3 DNA reads as TGTGCCAGCAGTGAATGGCGGGATCCCAATGAGCAGTTCTTC. This chain joins TRBV6-1 and TRBJ2-1, with a weak D call TRBD2 (6 bases). Looked up from germline, CDR1 is MNHNS and CDR2 is SASEGT. Trimming shortened V by 2 bases and J by 6 bases, and 11 bases separated the two germline ends. CDR3 length equals 14 residues.

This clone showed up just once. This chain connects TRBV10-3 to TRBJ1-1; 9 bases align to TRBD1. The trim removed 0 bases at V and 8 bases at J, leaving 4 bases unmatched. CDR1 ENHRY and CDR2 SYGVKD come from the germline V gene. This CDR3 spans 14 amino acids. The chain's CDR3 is CAISESFGQGEAFF. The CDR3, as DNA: TGTGCCATCAGTGAGTCCTTTGGACAGGGGGAAGCTTTCTTT.

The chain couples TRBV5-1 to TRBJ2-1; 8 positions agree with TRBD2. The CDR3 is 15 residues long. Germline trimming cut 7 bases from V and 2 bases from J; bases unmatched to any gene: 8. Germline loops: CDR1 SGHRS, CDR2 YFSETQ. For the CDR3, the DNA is TGCGCCAGCTCAGCCACTAGCGGTGCCTACAATGAGCAGTTCTTC. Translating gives CASSATSGAYNEQFF.

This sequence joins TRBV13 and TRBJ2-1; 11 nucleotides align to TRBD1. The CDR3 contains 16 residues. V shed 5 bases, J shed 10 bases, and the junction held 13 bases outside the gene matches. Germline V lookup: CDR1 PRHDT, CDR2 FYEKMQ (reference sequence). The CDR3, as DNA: TGTGCCAGCAGCCCACAGAGGACAGGGGGCATGGGAGAGCAGTTCTTC. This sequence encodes CASSPQRTGGMGEQFF.

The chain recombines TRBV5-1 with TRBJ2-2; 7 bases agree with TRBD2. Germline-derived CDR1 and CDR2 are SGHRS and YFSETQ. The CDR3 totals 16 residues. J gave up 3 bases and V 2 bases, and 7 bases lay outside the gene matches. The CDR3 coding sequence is TGCGCCAGCAGCTTAATGGTAGCGGGCTACACCGGGGAGCTGTTTTTT. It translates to CASSLMVAGYTGELFF.

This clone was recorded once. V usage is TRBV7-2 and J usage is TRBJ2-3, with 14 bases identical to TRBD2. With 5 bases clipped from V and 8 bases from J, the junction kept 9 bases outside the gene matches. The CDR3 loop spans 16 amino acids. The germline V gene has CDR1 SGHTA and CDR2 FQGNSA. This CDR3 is CASSGSGTSGRGTQYF. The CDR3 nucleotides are TGTGCCAGCAGCGGATCCGGGACTAGCGGGAGAGGTACGCAGTATTTT.

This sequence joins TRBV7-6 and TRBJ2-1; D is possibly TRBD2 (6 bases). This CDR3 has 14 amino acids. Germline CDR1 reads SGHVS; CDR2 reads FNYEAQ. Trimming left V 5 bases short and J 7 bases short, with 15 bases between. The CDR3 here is CASSPPGTLNEQFF. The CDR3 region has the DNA TGTGCCAGCAGCCCGCCCGGGACTCTAAATGAGCAGTTCTTC.

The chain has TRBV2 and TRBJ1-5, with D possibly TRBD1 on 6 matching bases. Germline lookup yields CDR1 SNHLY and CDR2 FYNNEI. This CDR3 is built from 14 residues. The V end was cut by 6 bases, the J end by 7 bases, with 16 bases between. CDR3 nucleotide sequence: TGTGCCAGCAGGCGGCAGGGGTGGGAACAGCCCCAGCATTTT. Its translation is CASRRQGWEQPQHF. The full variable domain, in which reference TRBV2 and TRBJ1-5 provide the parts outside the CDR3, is EPEVTQTPSHQVTQMGQEVILRCVPISNHLYFYWYRQILGQKVEFLVSFYNNEISEKSEIFDDQFSVERPDGSNFTLKIRSTKLEDSAMYFCASRRQGWEQPQHFGDGTRLSIL.

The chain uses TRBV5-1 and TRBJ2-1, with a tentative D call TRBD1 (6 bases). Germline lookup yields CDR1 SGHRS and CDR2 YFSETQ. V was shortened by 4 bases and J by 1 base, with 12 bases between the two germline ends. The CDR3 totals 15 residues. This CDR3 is CASSREGGSYNEQFF. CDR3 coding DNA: TGCGCCAGCAGCCGTGAAGGGGGTTCCTACAATGAGCAGTTCTTC.

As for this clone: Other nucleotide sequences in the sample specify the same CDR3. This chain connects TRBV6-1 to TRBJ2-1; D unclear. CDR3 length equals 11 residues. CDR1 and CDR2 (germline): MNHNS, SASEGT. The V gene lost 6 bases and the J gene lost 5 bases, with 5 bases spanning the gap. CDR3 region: CASSPNNEQFF. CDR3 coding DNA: TGTGCCAGCAGCCCTAACAATGAGCAGTTCTTC.